This T cell receptor beta chain was identified in a study of shared clonotypes between healthy human individuals. V gave up 4 bases and J gave up 1 base, with 17 bases separating them. CDR3 length equals 16 residues. The germline V gene has CDR1 ENHRY and CDR2 SYGVKD. Produced via immunoSEQ multiplex PCR; TCRdb's table is partial and in-frame only. The sample records about 1 million clones, around 76% being singletons. The V and J genes are TRBV10-3 and TRBJ2-7, with D possibly being TRBD2 (6 bases). The sample consisted of memory CD4+ T cells sorted from blood. Subset meaning: CD45RA-negative fraction. The sequence was obtained from a man between 18 and 29 years old in good health. Here the CDR3 reads CAISVGGRVKSYEQYF. In DNA, the CDR3 is TGTGCCATCAGTGTGGGGGGTCGGGTGAAGTCCTACGAGCAGTACTTC.